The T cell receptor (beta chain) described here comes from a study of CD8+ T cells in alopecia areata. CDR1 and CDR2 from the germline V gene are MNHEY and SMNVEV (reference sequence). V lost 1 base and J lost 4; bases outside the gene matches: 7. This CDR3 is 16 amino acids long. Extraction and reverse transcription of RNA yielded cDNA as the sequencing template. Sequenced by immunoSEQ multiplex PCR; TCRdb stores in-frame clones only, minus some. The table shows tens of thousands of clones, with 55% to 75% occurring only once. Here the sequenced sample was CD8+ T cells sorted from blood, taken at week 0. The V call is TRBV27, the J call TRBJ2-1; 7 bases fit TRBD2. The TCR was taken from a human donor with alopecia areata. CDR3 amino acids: CASSLLAGIHYNEQFF. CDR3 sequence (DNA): TGTGCCAGCAGTTTATTAGCGGGCATACATTACAATGAGCAGTTCTTC.